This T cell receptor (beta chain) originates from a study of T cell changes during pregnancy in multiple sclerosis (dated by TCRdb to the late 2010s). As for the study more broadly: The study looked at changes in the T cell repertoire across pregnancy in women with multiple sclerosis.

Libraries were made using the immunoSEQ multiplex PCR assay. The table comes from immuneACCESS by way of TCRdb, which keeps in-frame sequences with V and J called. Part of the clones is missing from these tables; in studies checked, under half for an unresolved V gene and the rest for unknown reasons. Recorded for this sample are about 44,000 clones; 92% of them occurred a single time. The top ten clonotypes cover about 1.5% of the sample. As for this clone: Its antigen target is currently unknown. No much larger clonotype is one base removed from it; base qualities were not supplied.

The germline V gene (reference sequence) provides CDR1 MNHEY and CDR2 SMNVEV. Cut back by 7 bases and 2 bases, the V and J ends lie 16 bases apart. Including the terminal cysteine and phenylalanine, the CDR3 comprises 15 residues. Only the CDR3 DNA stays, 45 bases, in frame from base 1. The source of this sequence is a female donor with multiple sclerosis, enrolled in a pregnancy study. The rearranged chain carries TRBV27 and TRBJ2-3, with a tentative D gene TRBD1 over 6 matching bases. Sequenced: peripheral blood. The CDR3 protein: CASNTGQTYTDTQYF. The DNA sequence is TGTGCCAGCAATACGGGACAAACGTACACAGATACGCAGTATTTT.